The present entry profiles one T cell receptor (beta chain) with its context. V lost 0 bases and J lost 16; bases outside the gene matches: 10. The CDR3 has 13 amino acids. CDR1 is SGHNT, CDR2 YYREEE, per germline (reference sequence). The sample is drawn from a study of blood T cell repertoires in COVID-19. Study details: Some COVID-19 samples were acute and others convalescent; all came from the United States, Italy and Spain. PBMCs, B-cell-depleted T cells, or T cells were the source of the cDNA or gDNA that made up the material.

In the study's own analysis: How many nucleated cells were present was estimated from reference gene primer amplification. Here immunoSEQ multiplex PCR was the method, and the copy in TCRdb shows in-frame clones only, minus some. The DNA was the basis for D and trimming; V, J and clone size are from that table. The sample has 90,000 to 120,000 clones, about 90% seen once. This TCR derives from a middle-aged man with active or convalescent COVID-19. The sequencing sample was made of peripheral blood. The rearrangement links TRBV5-4 to TRBJ2-1; 7 nucleotides align to TRBD1. In nucleotides, the CDR3 is TGTGCCAGCAGCTTGGATAATTTAGGGACAGCATTCTTC. Translated, it gives CASSLDNLGTAFF.